The clone carrying this T cell receptor beta chain was seen only a few times. Its antigen is currently unknown. The CDR3 spans 15 residues. From germline, CDR1 is MNHEY and CDR2 SVGAGI. After removal of 5 bases from V and 6 bases from J, the junction contained 8 bases not matched to a gene. The entry originates in a study of T cells in Graves' hyperthyroidism and ophthalmopathy. Study-wide results and limits: A model using 13 V-J features told ophthalmopathy apart from stable hyperthyroidism.

RNA transcripts served as the template for amplifying TCR beta CDR3 regions. An initial round of RT-PCR targeting the TCR CDR3 relied on the HTBI primer set. MiXCR was run by TCRdb on the multiplex PCR reads, yielding one entry per CDR3 protein. Altogether roughly 840,000 distinct CDR3 sequences are present, roughly 37% being singletons, with the ten largest covering around 10%. Newly diagnosed patients aged 18 to 65 had hyperthyroidism of under 2 months' duration. Patients having uncontrolled infection, another autoimmune disease, pregnancy or lactation were not included. Source material for PBMCs was about 10 ml fresh peripheral blood.

The source is a man younger than 35 with Graves' hyperthyroidism. The specimen sequenced was blood. The chain employs TRBV6-5 and TRBJ2-7, with 12 bases identical to TRBD2. The chain's CDR3 is CASSTPTSGSTEQYF. The CDR3 DNA follows: TGTGCCAGCAGTACCCCGACTAGCGGGAGTACCGAGCAGTACTTC.